A selection of T cell receptor beta chains follows, all from one sample in a study of cytomegalovirus exposure and HLA in healthy donors. Generated by immunoSEQ multiplex PCR, the TCRdb table keeps only in-frame clones and is missing some. The table records fewer than 150,000 clones, roughly two thirds of them present only once. Sequenced: PBMCs. These receptors came from a human donor in good health. The CDR3 runs from the conserved cysteine through the conserved F or W. The D gene is left open where the match is weak. For some rows the clone size is stated as once, few or many, or as a class when expanded; others skip it.

abundance	v_gene	j_gene	len	d_gene	CDR3nt	CDR3aa
-	TRBV5-1	TRBJ2-3	16	TRBD1	TGCGCCAGCAGCTTACCGGGACAGGGCGCCACAGATACGCAGTATTTT	CASSLPGQGATDTQYF
-	TRBV4-1	TRBJ2-7	16	TRBD1	TGCGCCAGCAGCCAAGAAGTTGGACAGGCCCCCTACGAGCAGTACTTC	CASSQEVGQAPYEQYF
-	TRBV7-9	TRBJ1-2	16	TRBD1	TGTTCCAGCAGCTCCAGGCGCCGGACAGGAATCGGTGGCTACACCTTC	CSSSSRRRTGIGGYTF
-	TRBV9	TRBJ2-3	16	TRBD2	TGTGCCAGCAGCATGAGGACTAGCGGGAGTCCAGATACGCAGTATTTT	CASSMRTSGSPDTQYF
few	TRBV2	TRBJ2-2	14	TRBD1	TGTGCCAGCTACCGGGACAGGGCCACCGGGGAGCTGTTTTTT	CASYRDRATGELFF
once	TRBV5-1	TRBJ1-2	15	-	TGCGCCAGCAGCTTGGGGGCTACATCGGACTATGGCTACCCCTTC	CASSLGATSDYGYPF
-	TRBV13	TRBJ2-7	13	TRBD1	TGTGCCAGCAGCTCAGCAGGGGGCTACGAGCAGTACTTC	CASSSAGGYEQYF
few	TRBV6-6	TRBJ1-5	14	-	TGTGCCAGCAGTTACTCGGAGGGCAATCAGCCCCAGCATTTT	CASSYSEGNQPQHF
once	TRBV28	TRBJ2-7	12	-	TGTGCCAGCATGTACGGCTCCTACGAGCAGTACTTC	CASMYGSYEQYF
-	TRBV5-8	TRBJ1-5	15	-	TGTGCCAGCATCCCCCCCGCTTACAGGGCTCAGCCCCAGCATTTT	CASIPPAYRAQPQHF
-	TRBV7-9	TRBJ2-1	16	-	TGTGCCAGCAGCCCTCGACTCGGGAGCCACTACAATGAGCAGTTCTTC	CASSPRLGSHYNEQFF
-	TRBV5-4	TRBJ2-3	15	TRBD1	TGTGCCAGCAGCTCAGGGACAGAAGACACAGATACGCAGTATTTT	CASSSGTEDTDTQYF
-	TRBV7-9	TRBJ2-3	16	TRBD2	TGTGCCAGCAGCTTAGGGTCTAGCGGGGGCCCTCCCACGCAGTATTTT	CASSLGSSGGPPTQYF
-	TRBV10-3	TRBJ1-1	20	TRBD1	TGTGCCATCAGTGAGCCGTTATCTTTCGCGGGACAGGATATGAACACTGAAGCTTTCTTT	CAISEPLSFAGQDMNTEAFF
-	TRBV6-1	TRBJ1-1	13	-	TGTGCCAGCAGTGAAGGCAGGGTTACTGAAGCTTTCTTT	CASSEGRVTEAFF
-	TRBV27	TRBJ2-7	12	TRBD1	TGTGCCAGCGGCAGGGGGCCCCACGAGCAGTACTTC	CASGRGPHEQYF
-	TRBV6-5	TRBJ1-6	14	-	TGTGCCAGCACTGCCCTGGCGGGTAATTCACCCCTCCACTTT	CASTALAGNSPLHF
few	TRBV4-1	TRBJ2-3	12	-	TGCGCCAGCAGCCCCCGTACAGATACGCAGTATTTT	CASSPRTDTQYF
-	TRBV6-6	TRBJ2-6	16	-	TGTGCCAGCAACCGGAGACGGAACTCTGGGGCCAACGTCCTGACTTTC	CASNRRRNSGANVLTF
-	TRBV5-1	TRBJ2-2	15	TRBD1	TGCGCCAGCAGGCCCGGGACAGGGAACACCGGGGAGCTGTTTTTT	CASRPGTGNTGELFF
-	TRBV9	TRBJ1-2	15	TRBD1	TGTGCCAGCAGCGTAGTAGGACAGGGCTTCTATGGCTACACCTTC	CASSVVGQGFYGYTF
-	TRBV7-9	TRBJ2-1	14	TRBD1	TGTGCCAGCAGCTTTCAGCACCAGGGGGCTGAGCAGTTCTTC	CASSFQHQGAEQFF
-	TRBV10-2	TRBJ2-1	13	-	TGCGCCAGCAGGGACAGCTCCTACAATGAGCAGTTCTTC	CASRDSSYNEQFF
-	TRBV30	TRBJ1-2	15	-	TGTGCCTGGAGCCGCGGGGAGGGTTTAACCTATGGCTACACCTTC	CAWSRGEGLTYGYTF
once	TRBV11-3	TRBJ2-7	17	TRBD2	TGTGCCAGCAGCTTAGATCGAGGGGTAGCGGGGTTCTACGAGCAGTACTTC	CASSLDRGVAGFYEQYF
-	TRBV5-1	TRBJ2-2	14	TRBD1	TGCGCCAGCAACCTAGGGACAGGGTCCGGGGAGCTGTTTTTT	CASNLGTGSGELFF
once	TRBV28	TRBJ2-7	14	-	TGTGCCAGCAGTTTAAGAGGCACCCTCTACGAGCAGTACTTC	CASSLRGTLYEQYF
-	TRBV28	TRBJ2-1	15	-	TGTGCCAGCAGTCTTGCTAGTGTCCGTTACAATGAGCAGTTCTTC	CASSLASVRYNEQFF
-	TRBV6-1	TRBJ2-1	17	-	TGTGCCAGCAGTGGTGAACAGGGACCTAGCTCCTACAATGAGCAGTTCTTC	CASSGEQGPSSYNEQFF
-	TRBV4-1	TRBJ2-2	16	TRBD1	TGCGCCAGCAGCCCCGGACAGGGGGCGACCACCGGGGAGCTGTTTTTT	CASSPGQGATTGELFF
-	TRBV9	TRBJ1-6	14	-	TGTGCCAGCAGCGAGCAGGACAGTTATTCACCCCTCCACTTT	CASSEQDSYSPLHF
few	TRBV7-8	TRBJ2-1	14	-	TGTGCCAGCAGCTTACTTAACTCCTACAATGAGCAGTTCTTC	CASSLLNSYNEQFF
-	TRBV9	TRBJ2-7	12	-	TGTGCCAGCAGCGCCAGCTCCTACGAGCAGTACTTC	CASSASSYEQYF
-	TRBV27	TRBJ2-7	15	TRBD2	TGTGCCAGCAGGGACTCGACTAGCGGCCTCTACGAGCAGTACTTC	CASRDSTSGLYEQYF